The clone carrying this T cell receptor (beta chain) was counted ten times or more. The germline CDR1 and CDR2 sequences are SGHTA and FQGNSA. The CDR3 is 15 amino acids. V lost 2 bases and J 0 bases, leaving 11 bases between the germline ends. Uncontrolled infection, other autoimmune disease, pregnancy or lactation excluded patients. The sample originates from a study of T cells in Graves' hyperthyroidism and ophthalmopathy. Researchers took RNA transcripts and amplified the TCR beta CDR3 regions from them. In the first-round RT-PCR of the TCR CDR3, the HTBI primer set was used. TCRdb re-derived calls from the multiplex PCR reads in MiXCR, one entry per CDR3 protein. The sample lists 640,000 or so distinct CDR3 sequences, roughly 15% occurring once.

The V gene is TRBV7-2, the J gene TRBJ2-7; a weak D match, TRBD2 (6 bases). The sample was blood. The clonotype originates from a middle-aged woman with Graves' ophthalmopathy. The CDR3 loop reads CASSLIRGSSYEQYF. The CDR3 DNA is TGTGCCAGCAGCTTAATTCGGGGGTCCTCCTACGAGCAGTACTTC.